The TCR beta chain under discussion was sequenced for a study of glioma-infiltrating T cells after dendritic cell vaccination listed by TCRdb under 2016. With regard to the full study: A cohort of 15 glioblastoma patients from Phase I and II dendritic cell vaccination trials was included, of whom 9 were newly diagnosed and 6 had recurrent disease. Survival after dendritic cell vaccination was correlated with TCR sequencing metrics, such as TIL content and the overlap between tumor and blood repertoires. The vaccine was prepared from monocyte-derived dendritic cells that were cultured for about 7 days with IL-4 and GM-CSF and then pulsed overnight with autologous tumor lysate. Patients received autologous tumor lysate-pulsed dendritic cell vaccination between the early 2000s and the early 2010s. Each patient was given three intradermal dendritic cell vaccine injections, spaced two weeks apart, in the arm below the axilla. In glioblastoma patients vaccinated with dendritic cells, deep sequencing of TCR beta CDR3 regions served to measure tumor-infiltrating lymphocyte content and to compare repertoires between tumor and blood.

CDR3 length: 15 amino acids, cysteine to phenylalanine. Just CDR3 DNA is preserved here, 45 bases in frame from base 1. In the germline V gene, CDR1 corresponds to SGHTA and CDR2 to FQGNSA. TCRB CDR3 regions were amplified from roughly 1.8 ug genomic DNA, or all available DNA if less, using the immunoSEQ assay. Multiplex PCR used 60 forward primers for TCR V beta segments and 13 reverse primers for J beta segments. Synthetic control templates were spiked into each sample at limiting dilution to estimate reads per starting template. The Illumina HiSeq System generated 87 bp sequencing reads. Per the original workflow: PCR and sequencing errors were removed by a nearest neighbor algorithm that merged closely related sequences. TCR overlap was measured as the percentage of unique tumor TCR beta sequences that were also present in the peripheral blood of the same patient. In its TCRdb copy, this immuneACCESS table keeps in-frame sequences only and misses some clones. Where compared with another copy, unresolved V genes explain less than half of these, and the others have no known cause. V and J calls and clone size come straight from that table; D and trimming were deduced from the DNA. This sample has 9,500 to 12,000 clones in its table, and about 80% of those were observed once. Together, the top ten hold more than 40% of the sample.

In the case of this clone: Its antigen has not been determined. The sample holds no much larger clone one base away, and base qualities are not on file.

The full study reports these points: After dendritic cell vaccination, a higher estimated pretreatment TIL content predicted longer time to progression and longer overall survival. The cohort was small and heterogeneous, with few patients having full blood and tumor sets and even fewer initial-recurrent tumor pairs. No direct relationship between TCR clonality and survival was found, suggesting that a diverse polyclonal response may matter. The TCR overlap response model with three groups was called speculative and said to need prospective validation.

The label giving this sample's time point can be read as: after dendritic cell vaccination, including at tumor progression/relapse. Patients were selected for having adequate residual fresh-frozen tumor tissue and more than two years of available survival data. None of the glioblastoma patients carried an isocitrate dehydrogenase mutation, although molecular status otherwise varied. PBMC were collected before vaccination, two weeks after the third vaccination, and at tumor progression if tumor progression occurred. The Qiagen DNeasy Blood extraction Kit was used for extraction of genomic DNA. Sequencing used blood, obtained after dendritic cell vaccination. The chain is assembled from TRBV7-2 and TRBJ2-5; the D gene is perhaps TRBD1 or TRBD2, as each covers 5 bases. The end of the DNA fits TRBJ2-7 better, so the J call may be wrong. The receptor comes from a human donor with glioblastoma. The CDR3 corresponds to CASSHPGTKDYEQYF. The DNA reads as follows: TGTGCCAGCAGCCATCCCGGGACCAAGGACTACGAGCAGTACTTC.